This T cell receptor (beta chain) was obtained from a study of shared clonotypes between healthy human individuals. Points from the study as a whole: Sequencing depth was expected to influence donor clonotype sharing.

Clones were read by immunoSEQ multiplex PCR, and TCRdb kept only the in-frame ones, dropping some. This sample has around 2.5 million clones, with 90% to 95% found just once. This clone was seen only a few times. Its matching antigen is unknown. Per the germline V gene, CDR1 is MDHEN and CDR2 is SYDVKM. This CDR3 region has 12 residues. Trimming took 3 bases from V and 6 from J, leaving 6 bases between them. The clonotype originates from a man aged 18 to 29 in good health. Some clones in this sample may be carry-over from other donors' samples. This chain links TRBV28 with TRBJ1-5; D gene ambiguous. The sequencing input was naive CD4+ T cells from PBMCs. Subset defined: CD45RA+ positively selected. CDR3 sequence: CASSLSFQPQHF. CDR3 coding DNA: TGTGCCAGCAGTTTGAGTTTTCAGCCCCAGCATTTT.